The 13 T cell receptor beta chains listed next were all sequenced from one sample in a study of response to subunit inactivated influenza vaccine. TCRdb used MiXCR to reprocess the RT-PCR reads, holding one entry per CDR3 protein. Of over 450,000 distinct CDR3 sequences in the sample, approximately 12% were seen once. The starting material was PBMCs from blood, obtained about 40 days after vaccination. All receptors come from a man aged 45-60 years who received an inactivated influenza vaccine.

This clonotype has only a few counts. The genes are TRBV5-5 and TRBJ2-5, with TRBD2 matching over 8 bases. CDR1 is SGHKS and CDR2 is YYEKEE in the germline V gene (reference sequence). The CDR3 covers 15 residues. V shed 2 bases, J shed 2 bases, and the junction held 5 bases outside the gene matches. DNA of the CDR3: TGTGCCAGCAGCTTAAGCGGGGGAAGTCAAGAGACCCAGTACTTC. Its protein product is CASSLSGGSQETQYF.

This clonotype has just a few counts. The chain employs TRBV27 and TRBJ1-6, with 7 bases lining up with TRBD1. Germline assignment: CDR1 MNHEY and CDR2 SMNVEV (reference sequence). J gave up 10 bases and V 0 bases, and 6 bases lay outside the gene matches. The CDR3 runs to 15 residues. The CDR3 nucleotides read TGTGCCAGCAGTTTATCATACAGGGGTCGATCACCCCTCCACTTT. Translated: CASSLSYRGRSPLHF.

This clonotype was detected a few times. The V call is TRBV29-1, the J call TRBJ1-5; D remains unclear. Trimming pared 1 base from V and 7 bases from J, leaving 8 bases between. Germline-derived CDR1 and CDR2 are SQVTM and ANQGSEA. This CDR3 has 12 amino acids. The CDR3 loop reads CSVEGGWQPQHF. As DNA, the CDR3 is TGCAGCGTTGAAGGGGGTTGGCAGCCCCAGCATTTT.

Ten or more counts support this clonotype. This rearrangement joins TRBV10-2 to TRBJ2-7; D might be TRBD2 (5 bases). V was trimmed by 9 bases and J by 3 bases, leaving 15 bases between them. CDR3 length: 13 residues. The germline CDR1 and CDR2 sequences are WSHSY and SAAADI. The CDR3 here is CASKPGSSYEQYF. CDR3 nucleotides: TGCGCCAGTAAACCGGGGAGCAGCTACGAGCAGTACTTC.

The gene calls are TRBV29-1 and TRBJ2-5; 12 bases align to TRBD1. The CDR3 runs to 17 residues. Per the germline V gene, CDR1 is SQVTM and CDR2 is ANQGSEA. The ends lost 6 bases at V and 1 base at J; junction bases unmatched: 12. This CDR3 is CSVAPVRDRGPQETQYF. CDR3 DNA sequence: TGCAGCGTGGCCCCCGTCAGGGACAGGGGGCCCCAAGAGACCCAGTACTTC.

The chain links TRBV6-2 or TRBV6-3 to TRBJ2-5; 7 nucleotides agree with TRBD1. Germline V lookup: CDR1 MNHEY, CDR2 SVGEGT. The CDR3 is 15 amino acids. V shed 6 bases and J 2 bases; nucleotides not matched to a gene: 9. CDR3 in amino acids: CASRPDRQGQETQYF. The CDR3, as DNA: TGTGCCAGCAGACCCGACAGACAGGGACAAGAGACCCAGTACTTC.

This clonotype was recorded a few times. V usage is TRBV12-3 or TRBV12-4 and J usage is TRBJ1-2; D is uncertain. Trimming removed 3 bases at V and 0 bases at J, with 5 bases between. The CDR3 length is 13 residues. The CDR3 sequence is CASSFSSNYGYTF. In DNA form, the CDR3 reads TGTGCCAGCAGTTTTAGTTCTAACTATGGCTACACCTTC.

The chain joins TRBV5-5 to TRBJ2-4; D is possibly TRBD1 or TRBD2 (6 bases each). V lost 2 bases and J lost 0, with 12 bases in between. This CDR3 contains 16 residues. Germline CDR1 and CDR2: SGHKS and YYEKEE (reference sequence). The CDR3 bases are TGTGCCAGCAGCTTCCCACAGGGACTAGCCAAAAACATTCAGTACTTC. Translating it yields CASSFPQGLAKNIQYF.

This clonotype was seen repeatedly, ten times or more. The CDR3 coding sequence is TGTGCCAGCAGCAAGACCGGGACTAGCGGTGGTGAGCAGTTCTTC. Amino acids: CASSKTGTSGGEQFF. V and J are TRBV7-2 and TRBJ2-1, with 11 bases aligning to TRBD2. The CDR3 runs to 15 residues. V dropped 5 bases and J dropped 9; count of bases not matched to a gene: 9. Per germline, CDR1 SGHTA and CDR2 FQGNSA. The whole variable domain, remainder taken from reference TRBV7-2 and TRBJ2-1, is GAGVSQSPSNKVTEKGKDVELRCDPISGHTALYWYRQSLGQGLEFLIYFQGNSAPDKSGLPSDRFSAERTGGSVSTLTIQRTQQEDSAVYLCASSKTGTSGGEQFFGPGTRLTVL.

The sample holds a few counts of this clonotype. The chain recombines TRBV6-7 with TRBJ2-5, with 7 bases identical to TRBD2. TRBV6-7 is identified as an open reading frame with a role that is uncertain. The V and J ends lost 7 bases and 5 bases, in that order; junction bases with no gene match: 10. This CDR3 spans 14 amino acids. In DNA form, the CDR3 reads TGTGCCAGCACCCGGGGGGTCGTAGGGGAGACCCAGTACTTC. Translation: CASTRGVVGETQYF.

V and J are TRBV12-3 or TRBV12-4 and TRBJ2-5; D may match TRBD1 or TRBD2 (5 bases each). V dropped 6 bases and J dropped 5 bases, with 13 bases sitting between them. The CDR3 totals 13 residues. The CDR3 loop is CASRKQGVETQYF. CDR3 sequence (DNA): TGTGCCAGCAGGAAGCAGGGAGTGGAGACCCAGTACTTC.

This clonotype was seen more than once but under ten times. The chain couples TRBV6-1 to TRBJ2-7; D remains ambiguous. The CDR3 is 13 amino acids. The germline V gene encodes CDR1 MNHNS and CDR2 SASEGT. V shed 7 bases and J shed 3 bases, with 13 bases lying between them. The CDR3 region is CASIGGRLYEQYF. CDR3 DNA: TGTGCCAGCATAGGTGGCAGGCTCTACGAGCAGTACTTC.

In this sample, this clonotype turned up a few times. This rearrangement joins TRBV7-2 to TRBJ2-7; D uncertain. The V end lost 5 bases, the J end lost 5 bases, and 10 bases lay between the germline ends. The germline V gene has CDR1 SGHTA and CDR2 FQGNSA. The CDR3 totals 12 residues. The CDR3 nucleotides are TGTGCCAGCAGCCCTGGTTCAGACGAGCAGTACTTC. It yields the protein CASSPGSDEQYF.